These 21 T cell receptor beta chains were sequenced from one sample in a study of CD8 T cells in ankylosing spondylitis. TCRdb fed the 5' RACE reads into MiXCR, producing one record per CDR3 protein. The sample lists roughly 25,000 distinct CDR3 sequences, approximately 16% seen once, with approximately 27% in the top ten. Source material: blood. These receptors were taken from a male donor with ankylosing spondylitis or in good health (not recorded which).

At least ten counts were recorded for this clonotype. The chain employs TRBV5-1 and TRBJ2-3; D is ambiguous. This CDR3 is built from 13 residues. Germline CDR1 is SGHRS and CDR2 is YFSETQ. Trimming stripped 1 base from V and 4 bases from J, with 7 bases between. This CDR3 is CASSLSVADTQYF. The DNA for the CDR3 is TGCGCCAGCAGCTTGTCCGTTGCAGATACGCAGTATTTT.

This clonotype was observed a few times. CDR3 nucleotides: TGTGCCAGCAGCACCTCCCATCCGGGCTACGAGCAGTACTTC. Protein sequence: CASSTSHPGYEQYF. This chain connects TRBV7-9 to TRBJ2-7; D is uncertain. The CDR3 consists of 14 residues. V was shortened by 5 bases and J by 3 bases, with 14 bases between the two germline ends. CDR1 and CDR2 from the germline V gene are SEHNR and FQNEAQ (reference sequence).

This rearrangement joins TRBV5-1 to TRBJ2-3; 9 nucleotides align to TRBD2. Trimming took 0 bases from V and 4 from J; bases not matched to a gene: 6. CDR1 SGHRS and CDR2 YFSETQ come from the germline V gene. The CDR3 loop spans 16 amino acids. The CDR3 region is CASSLALAGEADTQYF. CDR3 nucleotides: TGCGCCAGCAGCTTGGCCTTAGCGGGGGAAGCAGATACGCAGTATTTT.

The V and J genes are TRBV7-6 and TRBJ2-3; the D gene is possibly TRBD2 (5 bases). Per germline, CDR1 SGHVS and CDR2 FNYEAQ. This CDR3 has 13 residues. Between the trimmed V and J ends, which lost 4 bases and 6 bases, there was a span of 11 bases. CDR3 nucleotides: TGTGCCAGCAGCTCCACCCGAGGGGATACGCAGTATTTT. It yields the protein CASSSTRGDTQYF.

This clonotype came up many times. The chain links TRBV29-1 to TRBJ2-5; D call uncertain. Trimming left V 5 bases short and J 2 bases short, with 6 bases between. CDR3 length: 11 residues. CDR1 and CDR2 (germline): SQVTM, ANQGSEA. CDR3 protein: CSVTLQETQYF. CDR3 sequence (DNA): TGCAGCGTTACCTTACAAGAGACCCAGTACTTC.

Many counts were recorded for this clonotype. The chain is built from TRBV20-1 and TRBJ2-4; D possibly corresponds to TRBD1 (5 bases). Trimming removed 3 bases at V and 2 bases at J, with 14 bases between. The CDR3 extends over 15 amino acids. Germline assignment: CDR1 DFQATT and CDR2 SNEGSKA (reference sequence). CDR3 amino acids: CSASPTTDTKNIQYF. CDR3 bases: TGCAGTGCTAGTCCGACGACAGACACCAAAAACATTCAGTACTTC.

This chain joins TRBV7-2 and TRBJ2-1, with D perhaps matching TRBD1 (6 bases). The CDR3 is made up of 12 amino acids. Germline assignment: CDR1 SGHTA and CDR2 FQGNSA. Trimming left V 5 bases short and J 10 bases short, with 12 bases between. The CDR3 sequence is CASSKLGGEQFF. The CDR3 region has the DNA TGTGCCAGCAGCAAGCTAGGGGGAGAGCAGTTCTTC.

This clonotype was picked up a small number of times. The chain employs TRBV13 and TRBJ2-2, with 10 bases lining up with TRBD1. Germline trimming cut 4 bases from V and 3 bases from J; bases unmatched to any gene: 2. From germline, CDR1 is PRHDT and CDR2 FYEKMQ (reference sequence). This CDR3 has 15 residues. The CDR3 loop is CASSSGTGDTGELFF. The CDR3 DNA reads TGTGCCAGCAGCTCCGGGACAGGGGACACCGGGGAGCTGTTTTTT.

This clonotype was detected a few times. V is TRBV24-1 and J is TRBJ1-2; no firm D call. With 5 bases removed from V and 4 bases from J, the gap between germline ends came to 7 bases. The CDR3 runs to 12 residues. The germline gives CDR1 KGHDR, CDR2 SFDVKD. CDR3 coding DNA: TGTGCCACCAGTGCAAACGCCTATGGCTACACCTTC. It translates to CATSANAYGYTF.

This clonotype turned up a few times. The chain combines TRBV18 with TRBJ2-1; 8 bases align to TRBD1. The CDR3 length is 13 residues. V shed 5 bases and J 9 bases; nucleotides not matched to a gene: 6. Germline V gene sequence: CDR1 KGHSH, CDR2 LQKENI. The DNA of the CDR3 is TGTGCCAGCTCAGCGGACAGGGTTGGTGAGCAGTTCTTC. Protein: CASSADRVGEQFF.

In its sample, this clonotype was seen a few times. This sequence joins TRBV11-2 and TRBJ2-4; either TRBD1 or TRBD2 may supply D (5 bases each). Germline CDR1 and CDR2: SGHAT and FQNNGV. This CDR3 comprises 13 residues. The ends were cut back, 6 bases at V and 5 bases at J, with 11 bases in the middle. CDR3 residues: CASRNMGENIQYF. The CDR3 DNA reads TGTGCCAGCAGGAACATGGGGGAAAACATTCAGTACTTC.

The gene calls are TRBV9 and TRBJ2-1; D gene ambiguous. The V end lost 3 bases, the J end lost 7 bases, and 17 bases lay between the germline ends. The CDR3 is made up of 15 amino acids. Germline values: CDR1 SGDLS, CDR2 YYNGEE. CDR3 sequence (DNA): TGTGCCAGCAGCGATAGAGACTCTTACCGGAATGAGCAGTTCTTC. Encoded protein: CASSDRDSYRNEQFF.

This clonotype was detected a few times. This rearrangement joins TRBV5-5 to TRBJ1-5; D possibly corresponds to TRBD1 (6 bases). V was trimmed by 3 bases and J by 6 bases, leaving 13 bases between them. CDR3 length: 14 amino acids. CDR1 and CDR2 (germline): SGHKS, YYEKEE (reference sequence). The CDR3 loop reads CASSSSGGLQPQHF. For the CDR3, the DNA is TGTGCCAGCAGCTCCTCCGGGGGGCTTCAGCCCCAGCATTTT.

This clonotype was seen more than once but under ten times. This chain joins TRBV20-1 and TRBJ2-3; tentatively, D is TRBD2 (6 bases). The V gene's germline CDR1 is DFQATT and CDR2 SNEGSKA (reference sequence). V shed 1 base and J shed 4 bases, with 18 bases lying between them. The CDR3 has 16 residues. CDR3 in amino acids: CSARVEGLAIPDTQYF. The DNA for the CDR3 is TGCAGTGCTAGAGTTGAGGGGCTAGCGATCCCAGATACGCAGTATTTT.

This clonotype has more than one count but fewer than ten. The CDR3 protein is CSARDWTSYNEQFF. The CDR3 DNA reads TGCAGTGCTAGAGATTGGACATCATACAATGAGCAGTTCTTC. The V call is TRBV20-1, the J call TRBJ2-1; a possible D gene is TRBD1 (5 bases). V was trimmed by 0 bases and J by 4 bases, leaving 10 bases between them. The germline V gene has CDR1 DFQATT and CDR2 SNEGSKA (reference sequence). This CDR3 comprises 14 residues.

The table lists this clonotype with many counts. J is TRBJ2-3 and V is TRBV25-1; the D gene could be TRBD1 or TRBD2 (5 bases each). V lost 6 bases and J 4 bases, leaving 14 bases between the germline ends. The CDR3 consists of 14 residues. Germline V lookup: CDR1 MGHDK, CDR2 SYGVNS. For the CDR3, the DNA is TGTGCCAGCAGGAGAGGGGCCGTCGCAGATACGCAGTATTTT. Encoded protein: CASRRGAVADTQYF.

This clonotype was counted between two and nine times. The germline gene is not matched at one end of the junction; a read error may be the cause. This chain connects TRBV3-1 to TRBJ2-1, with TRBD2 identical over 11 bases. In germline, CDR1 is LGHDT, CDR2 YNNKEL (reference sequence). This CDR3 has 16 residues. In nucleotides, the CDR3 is TGTGCCAGCAGCCAAGTATTAGCGGGGGGGTACACTGAGCAGTTCTTC. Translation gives CASSQVLAGGYTEQFF.

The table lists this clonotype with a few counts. CDR3 region: CASSLSVGETQYF. CDR3 sequence (DNA): TGTGCCAGCAGTTTATCAGTCGGGGAGACCCAGTACTTC. The V gene is TRBV27, the J gene TRBJ2-5; D unresolved. CDR3 length: 13 amino acids. Between the trimmed V and J ends, which lost 0 bases and 5 bases, there was a span of 7 bases. The V gene's germline CDR1 is MNHEY and CDR2 SMNVEV (reference sequence).

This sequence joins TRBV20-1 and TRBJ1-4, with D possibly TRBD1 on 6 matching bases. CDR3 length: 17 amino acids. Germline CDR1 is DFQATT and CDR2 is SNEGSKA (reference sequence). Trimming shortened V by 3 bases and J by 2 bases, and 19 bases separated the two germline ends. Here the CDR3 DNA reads TGCAGTGCTAGGCCACCTATTCAGGGGTCCACTAATGAAAAACTGTTTTTT. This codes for CSARPPIQGSTNEKLFF.

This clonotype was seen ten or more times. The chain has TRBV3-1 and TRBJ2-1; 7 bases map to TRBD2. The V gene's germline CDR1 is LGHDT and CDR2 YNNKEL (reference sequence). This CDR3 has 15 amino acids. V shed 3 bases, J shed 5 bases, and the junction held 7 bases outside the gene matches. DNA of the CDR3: TGTGCCAGCAGCCATCTAGCGGAGCCAAACAATGAGCAGTTCTTC. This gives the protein CASSHLAEPNNEQFF.

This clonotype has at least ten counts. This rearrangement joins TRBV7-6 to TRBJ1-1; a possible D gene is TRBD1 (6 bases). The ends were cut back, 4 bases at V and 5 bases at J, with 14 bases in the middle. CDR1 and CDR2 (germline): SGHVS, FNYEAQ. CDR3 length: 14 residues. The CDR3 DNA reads TGTGCCAGCAGCTCCCGGACAGATGGGACTGAAGCTTTCTTT. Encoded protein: CASSSRTDGTEAFF.